This T cell receptor beta chain was sequenced during a study of CD8 T cells in ankylosing spondylitis. General study results and limits: Prior work had noted some motif variants in reactive arthritis blood and synovial fluid. As reported, disease-linked clones showed significant enrichment in matched ankylosing spondylitis synovial fluid.

Quantitative 5'-RACE with molecular barcodes generated TCR beta libraries. TCRdb re-derived calls from the 5' RACE reads in MiXCR, one entry per CDR3 protein. The data show roughly 86,000 distinct CDR3 sequences, roughly 8.8% seen once. The germline V gene has CDR1 SGHRS and CDR2 YFSETQ. V lost 0 bases and J lost 5, with 13 bases in between. CDR3 length: 15 amino acids. This clonotype has a count of ten or more. The antigen is not known. The sequencing sample was made of blood, either unsorted or a sorted T cell fraction (not recorded which). The chain joins TRBV5-1 to TRBJ2-3; D not certain. The receptor was isolated from a male donor with ankylosing spondylitis or in good health (not recorded which). This CDR3 is CASSLEGRPGDTQYF. The DNA of the CDR3 is TGCGCCAGCAGCTTGGAGGGCAGGCCCGGAGATACGCAGTATTTT.